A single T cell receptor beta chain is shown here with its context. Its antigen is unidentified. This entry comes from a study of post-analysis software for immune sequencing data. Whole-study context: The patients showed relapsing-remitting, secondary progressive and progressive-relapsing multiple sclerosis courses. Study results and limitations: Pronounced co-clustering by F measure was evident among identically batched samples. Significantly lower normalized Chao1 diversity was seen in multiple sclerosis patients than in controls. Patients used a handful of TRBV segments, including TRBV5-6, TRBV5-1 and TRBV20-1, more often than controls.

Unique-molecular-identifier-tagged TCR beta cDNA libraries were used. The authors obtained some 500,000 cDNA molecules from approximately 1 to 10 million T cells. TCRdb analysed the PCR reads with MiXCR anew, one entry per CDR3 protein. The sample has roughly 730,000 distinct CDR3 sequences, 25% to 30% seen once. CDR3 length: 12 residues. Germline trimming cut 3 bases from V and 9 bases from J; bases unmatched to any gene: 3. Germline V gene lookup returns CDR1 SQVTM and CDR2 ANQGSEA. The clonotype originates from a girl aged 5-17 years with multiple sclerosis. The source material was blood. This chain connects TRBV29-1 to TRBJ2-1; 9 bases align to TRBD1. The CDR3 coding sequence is TGCAGCGTTGACGGGACAGGGAGTGAGCAGTTCTTC. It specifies CSVDGTGSEQFF.